This T cell receptor beta chain was retrieved from a study of PD-L1 blockade in urothelial cancer. Study background: At 6 weeks and at 3 weeks (second dose) after treatment start, blood was analyzed.

The time point was: peripheral blood 6 weeks after treatment start. The sample holds one count of this clone. A spike-in of synthetic TCR analog templates was added to each PCR. Repertoires were generated with immunoSEQ multiplex PCR, while TCRdb's copy carries only in-frame clones and drops some. The sample records nearly 45,000 clones, 82% being singletons. CDR3 length: 16 residues. Germline V gives CDR1 SGHDN, CDR2 FVKESK. With 1 base clipped from V and 0 bases from J, the junction kept 2 bases outside the gene matches. This sequence was found in a man in his sixties with urothelial cancer. Here the sequenced sample was PBMCs, taken around atezolizumab (anti-PD-L1) treatment. V and J are TRBV14 and TRBJ2-1; 8 bases fit TRBD2. This chain's CDR3 is CASSQVSGSSYNEQFF. DNA for the CDR3: TGTGCCAGCAGCCAAGTGAGCGGGAGCTCCTACAATGAGCAGTTCTTC.